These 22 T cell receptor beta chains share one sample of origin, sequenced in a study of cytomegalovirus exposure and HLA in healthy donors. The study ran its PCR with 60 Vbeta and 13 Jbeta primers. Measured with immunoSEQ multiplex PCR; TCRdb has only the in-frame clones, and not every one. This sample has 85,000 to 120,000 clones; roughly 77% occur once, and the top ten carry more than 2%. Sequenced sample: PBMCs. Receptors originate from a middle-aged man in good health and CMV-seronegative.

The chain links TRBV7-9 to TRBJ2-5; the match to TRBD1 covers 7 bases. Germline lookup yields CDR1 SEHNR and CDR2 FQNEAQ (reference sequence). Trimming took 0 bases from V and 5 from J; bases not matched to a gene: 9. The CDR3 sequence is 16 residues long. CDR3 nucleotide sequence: TGTGCCAGCAGCTTAGCAAAGACAGGGTCTCGCGAGACCCAGTACTTC. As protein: CASSLAKTGSRETQYF.

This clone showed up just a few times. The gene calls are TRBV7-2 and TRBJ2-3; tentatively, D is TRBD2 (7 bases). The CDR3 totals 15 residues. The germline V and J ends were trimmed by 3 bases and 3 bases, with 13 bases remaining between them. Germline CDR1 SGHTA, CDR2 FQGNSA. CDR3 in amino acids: CASSFTGGLTDTQYF. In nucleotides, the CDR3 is TGTGCCAGCAGCTTCACGGGGGGCCTGACAGATACGCAGTATTTT.

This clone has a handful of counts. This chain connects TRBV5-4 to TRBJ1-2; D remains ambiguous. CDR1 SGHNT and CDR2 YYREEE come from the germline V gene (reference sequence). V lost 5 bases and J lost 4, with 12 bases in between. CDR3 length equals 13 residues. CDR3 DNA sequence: TGTGCCAGCAGTTCGGGGTCCTTCTATGGCTACACCTTC. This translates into CASSSGSFYGYTF. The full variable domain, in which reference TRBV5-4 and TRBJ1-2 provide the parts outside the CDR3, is ETGVTQSPTHLIKTRGQQVTLRCSSQSGHNTVSWYQQALGQGPQFIFQYYREEENGRGNFPPRFSGLQFPNYSSELNVNALELDDSALYLCASSSGSFYGYTFGSGTRLTVV.

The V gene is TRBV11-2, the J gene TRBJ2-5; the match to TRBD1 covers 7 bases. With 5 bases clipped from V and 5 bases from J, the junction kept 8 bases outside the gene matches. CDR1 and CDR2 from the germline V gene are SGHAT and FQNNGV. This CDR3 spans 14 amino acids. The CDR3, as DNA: TGTGCCAGCAGCCCAGCGCTGACAGGGGAGACCCAGTACTTC. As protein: CASSPALTGETQYF. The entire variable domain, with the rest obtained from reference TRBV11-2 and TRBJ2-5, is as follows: EAGVAQSPRYKIIEKRQSVAFWCNPISGHATLYWYQQILGQGPKLLIQFQNNGVVDDSQLPKDRFSAERLKGVDSTLKIQPAKLEDSAVYLCASSPALTGETQYFGPGTRLLVL.

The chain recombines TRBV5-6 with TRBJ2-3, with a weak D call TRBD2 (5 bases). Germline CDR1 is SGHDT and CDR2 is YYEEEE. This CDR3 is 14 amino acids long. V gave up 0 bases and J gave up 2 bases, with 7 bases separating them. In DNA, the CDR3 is TGTGCCAGCAGCTTGGGCGGGTACACAGATACGCAGTATTTT. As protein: CASSLGGYTDTQYF.

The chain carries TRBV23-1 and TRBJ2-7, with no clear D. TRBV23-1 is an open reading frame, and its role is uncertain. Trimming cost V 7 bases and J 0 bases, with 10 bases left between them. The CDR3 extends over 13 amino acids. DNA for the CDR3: TGCGCCAGCATCATCACGAGCTCCTACGAGCAGTACTTC. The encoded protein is CASIITSSYEQYF.

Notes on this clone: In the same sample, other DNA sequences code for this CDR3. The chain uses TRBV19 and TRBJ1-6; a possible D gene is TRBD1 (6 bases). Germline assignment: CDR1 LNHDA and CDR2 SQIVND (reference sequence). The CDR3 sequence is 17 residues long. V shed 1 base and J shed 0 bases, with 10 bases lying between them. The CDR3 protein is CASSIGQGSSYNSPLHF. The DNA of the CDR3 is TGTGCCAGTAGTATAGGTCAGGGGAGCTCCTATAATTCACCCCTCCACTTT.

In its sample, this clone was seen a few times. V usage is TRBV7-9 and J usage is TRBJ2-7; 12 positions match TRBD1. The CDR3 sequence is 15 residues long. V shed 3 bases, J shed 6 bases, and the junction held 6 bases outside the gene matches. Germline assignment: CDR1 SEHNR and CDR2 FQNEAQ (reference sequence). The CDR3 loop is CASSLGQGAAGEQYF. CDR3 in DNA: TGTGCCAGCAGCTTGGGACAGGGGGCCGCCGGCGAGCAGTACTTC.

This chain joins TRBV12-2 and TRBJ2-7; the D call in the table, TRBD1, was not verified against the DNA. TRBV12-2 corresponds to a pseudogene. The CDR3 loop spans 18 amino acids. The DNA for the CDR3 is TGTGCAAGTCGCTTAAACGCGCGGGCGGGACAGGGGGAATACGAGCAGTACTTC. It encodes CASRLNARAGQGEYEQYF.

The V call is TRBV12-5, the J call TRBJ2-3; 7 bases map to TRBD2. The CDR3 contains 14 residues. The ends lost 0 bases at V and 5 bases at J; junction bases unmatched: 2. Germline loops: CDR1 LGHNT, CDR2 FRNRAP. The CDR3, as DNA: TGTGCTAGTGGTTTGGTTTCTAGCGGAGATACGCAGTATTTT. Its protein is CASGLVSSGDTQYF. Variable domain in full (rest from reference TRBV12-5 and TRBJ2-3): DARVTQTPRHKVTEMGQEVTMRCQPILGHNTVFWYRQTMMQGLELLAYFRNRAPLDDSGMPKDRFSAEMPDATLATLKIQPSEPRDSAVYFCASGLVSSGDTQYFGPGTRLTVL.

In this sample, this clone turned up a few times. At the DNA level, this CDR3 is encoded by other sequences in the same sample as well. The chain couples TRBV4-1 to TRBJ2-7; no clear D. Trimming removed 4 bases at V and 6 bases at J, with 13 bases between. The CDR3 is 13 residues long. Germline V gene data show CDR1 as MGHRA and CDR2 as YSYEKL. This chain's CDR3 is CASSRDRSGEQYF. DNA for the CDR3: TGCGCCAGCAGCCGCGACCGTTCGGGCGAGCAGTACTTC.

CDR3 protein: CASSQVGWGQLNTGELFF. For the CDR3, the DNA is TGTGCCAGCAGCCAAGTTGGGTGGGGGCAACTTAACACCGGGGAGCTGTTTTTT. The rearrangement joins TRBV4-2 to TRBJ2-2; D is possibly TRBD1 (6 bases). Per germline, CDR1 LGHNA and CDR2 YNFKEQ. CDR3 size: 18 residues. The V and J ends lost 1 base and 2 bases respectively, with 17 bases between them.

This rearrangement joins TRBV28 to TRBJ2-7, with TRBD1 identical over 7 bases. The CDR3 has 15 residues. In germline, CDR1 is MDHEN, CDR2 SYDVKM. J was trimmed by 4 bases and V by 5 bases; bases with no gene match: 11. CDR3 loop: CASSALQGMSYEQYF. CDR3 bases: TGTGCCAGCAGTGCCTTACAGGGGATGAGTTACGAGCAGTACTTC.

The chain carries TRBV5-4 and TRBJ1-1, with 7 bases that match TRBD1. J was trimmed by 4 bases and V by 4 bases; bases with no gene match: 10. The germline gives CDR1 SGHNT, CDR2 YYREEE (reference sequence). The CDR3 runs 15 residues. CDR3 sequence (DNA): TGTGCCAGCAGCCTAAGGACAGGCGGGATCACTGAAGCTTTCTTT. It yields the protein CASSLRTGGITEAFF.

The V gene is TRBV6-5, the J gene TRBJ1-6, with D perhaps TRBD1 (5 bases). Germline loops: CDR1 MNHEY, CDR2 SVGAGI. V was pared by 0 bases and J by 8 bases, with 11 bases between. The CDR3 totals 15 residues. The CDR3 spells CASSYSGRGDSPLHF. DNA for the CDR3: TGTGCCAGCAGTTACTCAGGGAGGGGCGATTCACCCCTCCACTTT.

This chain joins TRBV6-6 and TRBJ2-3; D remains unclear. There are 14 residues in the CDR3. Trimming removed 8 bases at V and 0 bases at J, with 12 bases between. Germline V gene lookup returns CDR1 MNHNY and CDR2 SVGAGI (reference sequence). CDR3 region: CASGAAYSTDTQYF. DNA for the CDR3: TGTGCCAGCGGAGCCGCGTATAGCACAGATACGCAGTATTTT.

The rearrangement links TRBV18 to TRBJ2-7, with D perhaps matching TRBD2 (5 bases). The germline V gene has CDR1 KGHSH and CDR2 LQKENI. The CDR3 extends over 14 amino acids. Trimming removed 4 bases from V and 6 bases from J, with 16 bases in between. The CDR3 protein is CASSREAAPLEQYF. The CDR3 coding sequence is TGTGCCAGCTCACGAGAAGCGGCCCCCCTCGAGCAGTACTTC. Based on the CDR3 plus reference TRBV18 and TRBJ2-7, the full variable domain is NAGVMQNPRHLVRRRGQEARLRCSPMKGHSHVYWYRQLPEEGLKFMVYLQKENIIDESGMPKERFSAEFPKEGPSILRIQQVVRGDSAAYFCASSREAAPLEQYFGPGTRLTVT.

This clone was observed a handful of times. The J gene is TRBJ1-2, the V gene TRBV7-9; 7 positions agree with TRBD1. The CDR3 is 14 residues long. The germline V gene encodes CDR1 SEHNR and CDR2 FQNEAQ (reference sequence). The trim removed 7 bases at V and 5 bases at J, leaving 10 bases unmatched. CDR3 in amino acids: CASTREGAWYGYTF. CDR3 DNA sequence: TGTGCCAGCACTCGCGAGGGGGCGTGGTATGGCTACACCTTC.

CDR3 sequence: CASSLPIGELFF. Written as DNA, the CDR3 is TGTGCCAGCAGCTTACCCATCGGGGAGCTGTTTTTT. The chain recombines TRBV7-9 with TRBJ2-2, with unresolved D. The CDR3 extends over 12 amino acids. From germline, CDR1 is SEHNR and CDR2 FQNEAQ (reference sequence). V was shortened by 2 bases and J by 7 bases, with 5 bases between the two germline ends.

The chain's CDR3 is CASSFPGQSNNEQFF. For the CDR3, the DNA is TGTGCCAGCAGCTTTCCGGGACAGAGTAACAATGAGCAGTTCTTC. This chain links TRBV7-6 with TRBJ2-1; 7 bases align to TRBD1. CDR3 length: 15 residues. Germline V lookup: CDR1 SGHVS, CDR2 FNYEAQ. After removal of 3 bases from V and 5 bases from J, the junction contained 7 bases not matched to a gene.

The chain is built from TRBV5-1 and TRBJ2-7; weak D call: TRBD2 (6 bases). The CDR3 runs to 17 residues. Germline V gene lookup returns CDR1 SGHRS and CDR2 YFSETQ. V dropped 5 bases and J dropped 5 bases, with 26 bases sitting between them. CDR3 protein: CASRKLFVGGGVDEQYF. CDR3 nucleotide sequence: TGCGCCAGCAGAAAACTTTTCGTTGGCGGCGGGGTAGACGAGCAGTACTTC. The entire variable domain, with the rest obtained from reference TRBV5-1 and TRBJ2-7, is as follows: KAGVTQTPRYLIKTRGQQVTLSCSPISGHRSVSWYQQTPGQGLQFLFEYFSETQRNKGNFPGRFSGRQFSNSRSEMNVSTLELGDSALYLCASRKLFVGGGVDEQYFGPGTRLTVT.

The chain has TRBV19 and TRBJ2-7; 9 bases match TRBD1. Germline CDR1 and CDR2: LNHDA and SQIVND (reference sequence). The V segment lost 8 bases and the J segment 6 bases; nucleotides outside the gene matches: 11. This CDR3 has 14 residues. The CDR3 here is CASCPRDRASEQYF. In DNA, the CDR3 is TGTGCCAGTTGTCCCCGGGACAGGGCGTCCGAGCAGTACTTC.